These 14 T cell receptor beta chains were all obtained from the same sample, sequenced in a study of CD8+ T cells in alopecia areata. RNA was isolated and reverse transcribed to cDNA, the sequencing template. The data were produced by immunoSEQ multiplex PCR, yet TCRdb's version contains in-frame clones alone and is incomplete. The table records 1,500 to 2,000 clones without singletons, the ten largest covering 12%. Time point indicated: mouse skin at time of skin grafting. The sample here was skin, taken at week 0. The receptors here all came from a C3H/HeJ mouse with alopecia areata. The MHC haplotype of this mouse line is H2-k.

By share of the sample, this clone is medium-sized (0.01 to 0.1%). Each gene name is a mouse one. Sequencing ends 4 residues short of the CDR3 end; the germline J gene provides the rest. The chain recombines TRBV13-3 with TRBJ1-1; 7 bases map to TRBD1. This CDR3 is 14 amino acids long. The trim removed 5 bases at V and 1 base at J, leaving 5 bases unmatched. The germline CDR1 and CDR2 sequences are NNHDY and SYVADS. The CDR3 bases that were read are TGTGCCAGCAGCCACTGGACAGGGAACACA. Amino acid sequence: CASSHWTGNT. The CDR3, in full, reads CASSHWTGNTEVFF.

This clone is classed as medium-sized. Gene names refer to mouse genes. The read ends 4 residues early relative to the CDR3; the germline J gene fills the gap. The chain carries TRBV5 and TRBJ2-3; tentative D call: TRBD1 (5 bases). V was pared by 4 bases and J by 3 bases, with 8 bases between. This CDR3 has 13 residues. Germline CDR1 is LGHNA and CDR2 is YNLKQL (reference sequence). The CDR3 loop is CASSPWTAETLYF. The CDR3 DNA, read in part, is TGTGCCAGCAGCCCCTGGACAGCAGAA.

In this sample, this clone is medium-sized. Gene names are the mouse ones. The DNA ends 4 residues before the CDR3 does, and the rest of the CDR3 is filled in from the germline J gene. V and J are TRBV1 and TRBJ2-5; 12 bases are a match to TRBD2. With 1 base clipped from V and 2 bases from J, the junction kept 4 bases outside the gene matches. CDR3 size: 17 residues. Germline V gives CDR1 NSQYPW, CDR2 LRSPGD (reference sequence). The CDR3 reads CTCSAGLTGGAQDTQYF. The CDR3 DNA, read in part, is TGCACCTGCAGTGCAGGACTGACTGGGGGGGCCCAAGAC.

This clone was counted many times. Gene names denote mouse genes. The CDR3 end is not reached by the read, which stops 4 residues before it; the germline J gene fills it in. The chain combines TRBV13-2 with TRBJ2-5, with 12 bases fitting TRBD2. The length of the CDR3 is 16 residues. J lost 3 bases, V lost 2 bases, and 4 bases had no gene match. Germline lookup yields CDR1 NNHNN and CDR2 SYGAGS (reference sequence). CDR3 DNA (partial): TGTGCCAGCGGTGAACGGGACTGGGGGGCACAAGAC. Residues: CASGERDWGAQD. The whole CDR3 sequence is CASGERDWGAQDTQYF.

Sample share makes this clone medium-sized. These gene names are mouse names. The CDR3 is cut off 3 residues early in the read; its end comes from the germline J gene. The chain is built from TRBV19 and TRBJ1-6; D is perhaps TRBD1 (6 bases). TRBJ1-6 qualifies as an ORF whose function is uncertain. The germline V gene encodes CDR1 FNHDT and CDR2 SITEND (reference sequence). The CDR3 spans 15 residues. V lost 0 bases to trimming and J lost 5 bases, with 9 bases between them. Incomplete CDR3 DNA: TGTGCCAGCAGTATAGAAGGGGGAGATAATTCGCCC. Its translation: CASSIEGGDNSP. The full-length CDR3 reads as CASSIEGGDNSPLYF.

By its share, this clone is medium-sized. The genes are named according to mouse. The CDR3 goes on 4 residues after the read ends, and that part is filled in from the germline J gene. The gene calls are TRBV13-2 and TRBJ2-7; D may be TRBD2 (5 bases). V lost 2 bases and J lost 0, with 9 bases in between. The germline V gene encodes CDR1 NNHNN and CDR2 SYGAGS (reference sequence). CDR3 length equals 14 residues. The CDR3 spells CASGEPGPSYEQYF. The CDR3 bases that were read are TGTGCCAGCGGTGAACCTGGGCCCTCCTAT.

This clone showed up many times. Gene names and germline match the mouse. The CDR3 is cut off 4 residues early in the read; its end comes from the germline J gene. The chain uses TRBV24 and TRBJ2-2, with 13 bases aligning to TRBD2. The CDR3 consists of 16 residues. CDR1 is KGHTA, CDR2 FRNEEI, per germline. V was clipped by 6 bases and J by 3 bases; unmatched bases: 4. The sequenced CDR3 bases are TGTGCCAGCAGCGGACTGGGGGGGCGCGACACCGGG. Translation gives CASSGLGGRDTG. The whole CDR3 region reads CASSGLGGRDTGQLYF.

This clone has at least ten counts. Mouse names are used for the genes. The DNA ends 4 residues before the CDR3 does, and the rest of the CDR3 is filled in from the germline J gene. The chain recombines TRBV13-1 with TRBJ1-1; 9 bases line up with TRBD1. The germline V gene has CDR1 NSHNY and CDR2 SYGAGN. The CDR3 consists of 15 residues. The DNA read from the CDR3 is TGTGCCAGCAGTGATGCAGACAGGGGGGGGACA. Translated: CASSDADRGGT. In full, the CDR3 is CASSDADRGGTEVFF.

This clone was recorded many times. Gene and germline names: mouse. The CDR3 end lies 4 residues beyond the end of the read and is filled in from the germline J gene. The chain joins TRBV5 to TRBJ1-1, with 7 nucleotides matching TRBD1. V shed 3 bases and J 0 bases; nucleotides not matched to a gene: 4. The V gene's germline CDR1 is LGHNA and CDR2 YNLKQL (reference sequence). CDR3 length: 15 residues. The DNA read from the CDR3 is TGTGCCAGCAGCCATCAGACAGGGAAGAACACA. Translation: CASSHQTGKNT. The whole CDR3 sequence is CASSHQTGKNTEVFF.

By proportion, this clone is medium-sized. Genes and germline come from the mouse. The read terminates 4 residues before the CDR3 end, so the remaining end is supplied by the germline J gene. The chain links TRBV13-1 to TRBJ1-1; D is uncertain. The CDR3 loop spans 13 amino acids. Germline V gene lookup returns CDR1 NSHNY and CDR2 SYGAGN. The CDR3 protein is CASSDVWEREVFF. The sequenced CDR3 bases are TGTGCCAGCAGTGACGTCTGGGAAAGA.

This clone was picked up many times. Gene names are mouse gene names. From the germline J gene comes the end of the CDR3, since the read stops 4 residues before it. The chain joins TRBV13-2 to TRBJ1-2; perhaps TRBD1 as D (6 bases). Germline CDR1 reads NNHNN; CDR2 reads SYGAGS (reference sequence). This CDR3 is built from 14 residues. Trimming took 3 bases from V and 0 from J, leaving 9 bases between them. This chain's CDR3 is CASGGGQANSDYTF. Incomplete CDR3 DNA: TGTGCCAGCGGTGGGGGACAAGCAAACTCC.

By share, this clone ranks as medium-sized. Gene names follow the mouse nomenclature. The observed sequence ends 4 residues before the CDR3 terminus, with the missing tail filled in from the germline J gene. The chain is built from TRBV16 and TRBJ1-2; TRBD1 aligns across 10 bases. The CDR3 length is 12 residues. Germline assignment: CDR1 SGHSA and CDR2 FRNQAP. CDR3 DNA, as far as it was read: TGTGCAAGCAGCTGGACAGGGGGC. It encodes CASSWTGG. The whole CDR3 protein is CASSWTGGDYTF.

Of note for this clone: Gene names follow the mouse nomenclature. The read falls 4 residues short of the CDR3 end, and the missing part is taken from the germline J gene. The chain carries TRBV31 and TRBJ1-2; a weak D match, TRBD1 (6 bases). Germline assignment: CDR1 GKSSPN and CDR2 SITVG. Between the trimmed V and J ends, which lost 0 bases and 0 bases, there was a span of 8 bases. CDR3 length: 14 amino acids. The CDR3 here is CAWSLNRANSDYTF. Partial CDR3 DNA: TGTGCCTGGAGTCTCAACAGGGCAAACTCC.

Many counts were recorded for this clone. Gene names and germline refer to mouse. The sequence runs out 4 residues before the end of the CDR3; the remainder is reconstructed from the germline J gene. This chain joins TRBV13-3 and TRBJ2-3; TRBD2 agrees at 9 bases. Germline trimming cut 2 bases from V and 1 base from J; bases unmatched to any gene: 2. The CDR3 has 15 amino acids. CDR1 and CDR2 from the germline V gene are NNHDY and SYVADS. Partial CDR3 DNA: TGTGCCAGCAGTGAAAGGGACTGGGGTGCAGAA. Translation: CASSERDWGAE. The complete CDR3 protein is CASSERDWGAETLYF.